The T cell receptor beta chain described here comes from a study of cytomegalovirus exposure and HLA in healthy donors. TCRdb keeps only in-frame clones here, not all; method: immunoSEQ multiplex PCR. The table lists tens of thousands of clones, 93% of them singletons. Concerning this clone itself: Its antigen is not known.

General observations from the study: CMV antigen specificity of a few CMV-associated chains was confirmed in vitro. The listing of roughly 160 TCR beta chains classed them as cytomegalovirus-associated. According to a subsequent analysis, TCR clusters identified in the first cohort showed a tendency to co-occur across the 120 or so validation repertoires.

The V segment lost 3 bases and the J segment 4 bases; nucleotides outside the gene matches: 5. CDR3 size: 16 residues. The germline V gene encodes CDR1 KGHSH and CDR2 LQKENI. This clonotype was obtained from a woman aged 25-40 years in good health and CMV-seronegative. Sequences were obtained from PBMCs. The rearrangement uses TRBV18 and TRBJ2-2; 10 bases are a match to TRBD2. The CDR3 spells CASSPASGSRTGELFF. The DNA for the CDR3 is TGTGCCAGCTCACCTGCTAGCGGGAGTCGCACCGGGGAGCTGTTTTTT.